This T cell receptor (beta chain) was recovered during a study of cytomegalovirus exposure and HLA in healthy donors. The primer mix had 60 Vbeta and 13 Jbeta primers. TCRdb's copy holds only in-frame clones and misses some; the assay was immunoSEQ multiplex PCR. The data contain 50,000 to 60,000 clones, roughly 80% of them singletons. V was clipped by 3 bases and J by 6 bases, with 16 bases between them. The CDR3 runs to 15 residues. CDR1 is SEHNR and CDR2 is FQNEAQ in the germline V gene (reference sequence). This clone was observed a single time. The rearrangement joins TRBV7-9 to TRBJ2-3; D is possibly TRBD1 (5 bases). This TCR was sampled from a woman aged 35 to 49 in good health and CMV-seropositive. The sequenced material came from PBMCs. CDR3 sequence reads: CASSFAGASRDTQYF. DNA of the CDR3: TGTGCCAGCAGCTTCGCTGGGGCCTCTCGGGATACGCAGTATTTT.